This T cell receptor (beta chain) was recovered during a study of blood T cell repertoires in COVID-19. About the study: Samples taken during acute and convalescent COVID-19 were collected in the United States, Italy and Spain. Sample material is recorded as cDNA or gDNA derived from T cells, B-cell-depleted T cells, or PBMCs.

The germline gives CDR1 SNHLY, CDR2 FYNNEI. The junction had 13 bases not matched to a gene; V was cut back by 7 bases and J by 4 bases. CDR3 length: 16 amino acids. The assay was immunoSEQ multiplex PCR, and TCRdb's table has in-frame clones only and misses some. This table holds about 50,000 clones, roughly 86% found once. The receptor comes from a man aged 60 to 75 with active or convalescent COVID-19. Material for sequencing was peripheral blood. The chain employs TRBV2 and TRBJ2-5, with 9 bases lining up with TRBD2. CDR3 DNA sequence: TGTGCCAGCATGGGACCTTTGAGCGGGGGGCGAGAGACCCAGTACTTC. Its translation: CASMGPLSGGRETQYF.